Shown below are 4 T cell receptor beta chains from a single sample sequenced in a study of T cell repertoires in ileal Crohn's disease. Generated by immunoSEQ multiplex PCR, the TCRdb table keeps only in-frame clones and is missing some. There are about 18,000 clones in the sample; 70% to 80% occur only once, and around 4.2% lies in the top ten. Documented time point: inflamed ileum from the surgical specimen. Sequenced material: ileal tissue. The source of these receptors is an adult with Crohn's disease.

V and J are TRBV13 and TRBJ2-3; D may be TRBD1 (5 bases). CDR1 PRHDT and CDR2 FYEKMQ come from the germline V gene (reference sequence). V was cut by 5 bases and J by 4 bases, with 19 bases left in between. The CDR3 sequence is 16 residues long. The CDR3 here is CASSPHARGRADTQYF. The CDR3 nucleotides are TGTGCCAGCAGCCCGCACGCTAGGGGCCGGGCAGATACGCAGTATTTT. The full variable domain, rest sourced from reference TRBV13 and TRBJ2-3, is AAGVIQSPRHLIKEKRETATLKCYPIPRHDTVYWYQQGPGQDPQFLISFYEKMQSDKGSIPDRFSAQQFSDYHSELNMSSLELGDSALYFCASSPHARGRADTQYFGPGTRLTVL.

This clone was observed a few times. The gene calls are TRBV7-2 and TRBJ2-3; D unclear. V gave up 5 bases and J gave up 6 bases, with 6 bases separating them. Germline values: CDR1 SGHTA, CDR2 FQGNSA. This CDR3 spans 11 amino acids. CDR3 sequence: CASSPWDTQYF. CDR3 sequence (DNA): TGTGCCAGCAGCCCCTGGGATACGCAGTATTTT.

The chain uses TRBV28 and TRBJ2-2; D remains ambiguous. There are 11 residues in the CDR3. Trimming removed 6 bases at V and 4 bases at J, with 3 bases between. The germline V gene encodes CDR1 MDHEN and CDR2 SYDVKM. CDR3: CASSTTGELFF. In DNA, the CDR3 is TGTGCCAGCAGCACCACCGGGGAGCTGTTTTTT.

The rearrangement uses TRBV19 and TRBJ1-1, with TRBD1 matching over 7 bases. Per the germline V gene, CDR1 is LNHDA and CDR2 is SQIVND (reference sequence). The CDR3 runs 14 residues. The V and J ends lost 6 bases and 1 base, in that order; junction bases with no gene match: 5. CDR3 nucleotides: TGTGCCAGTAGAAGGCAGGGGGGGAACACTGAAGCTTTCTTT. The encoded protein is CASRRQGGNTEAFF.